This T cell receptor beta chain derives from a study of blood T cell repertoires in COVID-19. Overall study context: PBMCs, B-cell-depleted T cells, or T cells provided the cDNA or gDNA that made up the material.

The repertoire was sequenced with immunoSEQ multiplex PCR; TCRdb's copy has only in-frame clones and lacks some. The sample includes about 130,000 clones, about 80% of them seen just once. The CDR3 has 9 amino acids. The germline V gene has CDR1 MGHDK and CDR2 SYGVNS. Trimming left V 5 bases short and J 11 bases short, with 6 bases between. The clonotype comes from a man in his forties with active or convalescent COVID-19. What was sequenced was peripheral blood. This sequence joins TRBV25-1 and TRBJ1-1, with D unresolved. Here the CDR3 DNA reads TGTGCCAGCAGTATCCGGGCTTTCTTT. Translated, it gives CASSIRAFF. The full variable domain, rest sourced from reference TRBV25-1 and TRBJ1-1, is EADIYQTPRYLVIGTGKKITLECSQTMGHDKMYWYQQDPGMELHLIHYSYGVNSTEKGDLSSESTVSRIRTEHFPLTLESARPSHTSQYLCASSIRAFFGQGTRLTVV.